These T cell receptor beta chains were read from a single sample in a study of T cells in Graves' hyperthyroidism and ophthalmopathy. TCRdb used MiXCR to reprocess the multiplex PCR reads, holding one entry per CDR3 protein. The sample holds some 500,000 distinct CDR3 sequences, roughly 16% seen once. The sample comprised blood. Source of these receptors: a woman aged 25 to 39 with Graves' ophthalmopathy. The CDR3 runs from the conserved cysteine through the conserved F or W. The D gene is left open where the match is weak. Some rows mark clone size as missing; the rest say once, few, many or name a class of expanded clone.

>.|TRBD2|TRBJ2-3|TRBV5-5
CASSLALSGGTDTQYF
TGTGCCAGCAGCTTGGCCCTCAGCGGGGGCACAGATACGCAGTATTTT
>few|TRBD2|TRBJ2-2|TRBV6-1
CASRRAGGRTGELFF
TGTGCCAGCAGAAGAGCGGGAGGTCGGACCGGGGAGCTGTTTTTT
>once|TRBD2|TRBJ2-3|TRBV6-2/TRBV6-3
CASSYLGTSGRALPPIYTQYF
TGTGCCAGCAGTTACCTCGGAACTAGCGGGAGGGCCCTGCCCCCTATTTATACGCAGTATTTT
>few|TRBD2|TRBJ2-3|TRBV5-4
CASSLGGSVSDTQYF
TGTGCCAGCAGCTTGGGCGGGAGCGTCTCAGATACGCAGTATTTT
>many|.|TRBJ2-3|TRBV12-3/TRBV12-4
CASSSRSPPHDTQYF
TGTGCCAGCAGTTCTAGGAGTCCACCTCACGATACGCAGTATTTT
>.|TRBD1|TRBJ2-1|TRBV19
CASKNRDRVSNEQFF
TGTGCCAGTAAAAACCGGGACAGGGTTAGCAATGAGCAGTTCTTC
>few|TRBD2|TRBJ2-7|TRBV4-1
CASSHPGTSGYEQYF
TGCGCCAGCAGCCACCCCGGGACTAGCGGTTACGAGCAGTACTTC
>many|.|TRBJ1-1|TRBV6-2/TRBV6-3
CASSYGGGNTEAFF
TGTGCCAGCAGTTACGGGGGAGGGAACACTGAAGCTTTCTTT
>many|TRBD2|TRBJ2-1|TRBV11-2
CASSSTGTIDNEQFF
TGTGCCAGCAGCTCGACCGGGACTATCGACAATGAGCAGTTCTTC
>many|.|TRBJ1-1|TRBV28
CASSVSTEAFF
TGTGCCAGCAGTGTAAGCACTGAAGCTTTCTTT
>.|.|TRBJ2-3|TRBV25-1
CASSPRRRSTDTQYF
TGTGCCAGCAGTCCCCGGCGCAGAAGCACAGATACGCAGTATTTT
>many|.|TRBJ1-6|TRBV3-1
CASSQVGSSPLHF
TGTGCCAGCAGCCAAGTTGGGAGTTCACCCCTCCACTTT
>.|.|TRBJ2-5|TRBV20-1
CSARSHLQETQYF
TGCAGTGCTAGGAGCCACCTACAAGAGACCCAGTACTTC
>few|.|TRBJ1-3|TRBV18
CASSPTGMSENTIYF
TGTGCCAGCTCCCCGACAGGAATGAGCGAAAACACCATATATTTT
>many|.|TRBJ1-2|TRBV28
CASSQTGIYGYTF
TGTGCCAGCAGCCAAACAGGAATCTATGGCTACACCTTC
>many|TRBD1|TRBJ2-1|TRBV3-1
CASSQLKTGTVSYNEQFF
TGTGCCAGCAGCCAACTAAAGACCGGGACAGTCAGCTACAATGAGCAGTTCTTC
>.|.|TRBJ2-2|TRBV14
CASSQDPGIPNTGELFF
TGTGCCAGCAGCCAAGATCCGGGGATACCGAACACCGGGGAGCTGTTTTTT
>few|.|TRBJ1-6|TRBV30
CAWSVYFRGSGSPLHF
TGTGCCTGGAGTGTATATTTCCGGGGTTCCGGCTCACCCCTCCACTTT
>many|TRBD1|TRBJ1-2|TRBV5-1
CASSLGTGVSGYTF
TGCGCCAGCAGCTTAGGGACAGGGGTCTCTGGCTACACCTTC
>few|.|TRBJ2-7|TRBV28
CASSLSTRDPYSYEQYF
TGTGCCAGCAGTTTATCGACGAGGGATCCCTACTCCTACGAGCAGTACTTC
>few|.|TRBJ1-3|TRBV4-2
CASSQASPGAGNTIYF
TGTGCCAGCAGCCAAGCAAGTCCTGGTGCTGGAAACACCATATATTTT
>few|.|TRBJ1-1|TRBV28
CASSFGQGVGTEAFF
TGTGCCAGCAGTTTTGGTCAGGGAGTGGGCACTGAAGCTTTCTTT
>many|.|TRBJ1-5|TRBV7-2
CASSLVAGSNQPQHF
TGTGCCAGCAGCTTAGTGGCAGGGAGCAATCAGCCCCAGCATTTT
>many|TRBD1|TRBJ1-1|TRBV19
CASTRTGYSNTEAFF
TGTGCCAGTACCCGGACAGGGTATTCGAACACTGAAGCTTTCTTT
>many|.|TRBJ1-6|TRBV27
CASSLNNSPLHF
TGTGCCAGCAGCCTGAATAATTCACCCCTCCACTTT
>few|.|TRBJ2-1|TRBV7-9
CASSLRWKQFF
TGTGCCAGCAGCTTAAGGTGGAAGCAGTTCTTC
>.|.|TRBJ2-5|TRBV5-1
CASSHGADIQFQETQYF
TGCGCCAGCAGCCATGGGGCTGATATCCAATTCCAAGAGACCCAGTACTTC
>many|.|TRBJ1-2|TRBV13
CASSLLGSYGYTF
TGTGCCAGCAGCTTACTAGGTTCCTATGGCTACACCTTC
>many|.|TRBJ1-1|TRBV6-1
CASSYTRVYRTEAFF
TGTGCCAGCAGTTATACAAGGGTGTACCGCACTGAAGCTTTCTTT
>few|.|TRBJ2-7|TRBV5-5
CASSLVGGIYYEQYF
TGTGCCAGCAGCTTGGTTGGAGGGATCTACTACGAGCAGTACTTC
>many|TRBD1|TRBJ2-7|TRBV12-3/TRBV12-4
CASSPGTGDHINSYEQYF
TGTGCCAGCAGCCCCGGGACAGGGGACCACATTAACTCCTACGAGCAGTACTTC
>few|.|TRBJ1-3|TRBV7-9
CASKRGSGNTIYF
TGTGCCAGCAAAAGGGGTTCTGGAAACACCATATATTTT
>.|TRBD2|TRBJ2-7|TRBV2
CASSEAGTSGQKYEQYF
TGTGCCAGCAGTGAAGCCGGGACTAGCGGGCAGAAATACGAGCAGTACTTC
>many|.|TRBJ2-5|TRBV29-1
CSVGVSETQYF
TGCAGCGTTGGGGTCAGTGAGACCCAGTACTTC
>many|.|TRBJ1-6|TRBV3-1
CASSQWDSPLHF
TGTGCCAGCAGCCAATGGGATTCACCCCTCCACTTT
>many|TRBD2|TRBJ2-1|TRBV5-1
CASSLLSSGNNEQFF
TGCGCCAGCAGCTTGTTGTCTAGCGGGAACAATGAGCAGTTCTTC
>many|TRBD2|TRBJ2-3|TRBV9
CASSPLLAGAADTQYF
TGTGCCAGCAGCCCCCTTTTAGCGGGAGCGGCAGATACGCAGTATTTT
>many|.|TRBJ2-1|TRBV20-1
CSAVGGNIGFF
TGCAGTGCTGTGGGTGGGAATATTGGGTTCTTC
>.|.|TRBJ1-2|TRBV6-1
CASRHTAIGGYTF
TGTGCCAGCAGGCACACTGCGATTGGTGGCTACACCTTC
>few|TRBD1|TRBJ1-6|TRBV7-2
CASRPDRVTPLHF
TGTGCCAGCAGACCGGACAGGGTGACACCCCTCCACTTT
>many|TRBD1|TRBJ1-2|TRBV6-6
CASSYSGQGARGYTF
TGTGCCAGCAGTTACTCGGGACAGGGGGCGCGTGGCTACACCTTC
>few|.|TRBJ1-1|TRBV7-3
CASSVGTQTEAFF
TGTGCCAGCAGCGTAGGGACCCAAACTGAAGCTTTCTTT
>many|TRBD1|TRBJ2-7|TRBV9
CASSEGFGQGTYEQYF
TGTGCCAGCAGCGAGGGATTTGGACAGGGGACCTACGAGCAGTACTTC
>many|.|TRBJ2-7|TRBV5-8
CASSLLEGIHEQYF
TGTGCCAGCAGCTTGTTGGAAGGGATCCACGAGCAGTACTTC
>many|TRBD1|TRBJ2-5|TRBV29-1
CSVSPGQGKETQYF
TGCAGCGTCTCTCCGGGACAGGGTAAAGAGACCCAGTACTTC
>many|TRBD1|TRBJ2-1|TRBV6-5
CASSYGGTGDNEQFF
TGTGCCAGCAGTTACGGGGGGACAGGAGACAATGAGCAGTTCTTC
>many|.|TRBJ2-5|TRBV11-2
CASSPPQAVETQYF
TGTGCCAGCAGCCCCCCGCAGGCTGTGGAGACCCAGTACTTC
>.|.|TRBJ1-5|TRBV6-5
CASSYTSGRAASTDTQHF
TGTGCCAGCAGTTACACTAGCGGGAGGGCCGCTAGCACAGATACGCAGCATTTT
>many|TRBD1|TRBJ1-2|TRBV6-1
CASSLSGRDSNLLTNYGYTF
TGTGCCAGCAGCCTATCAGGCCGGGACAGCAATTTGCTTACTAACTATGGCTACACCTTC
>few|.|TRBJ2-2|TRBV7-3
CASSLGGTYTGEPFF
TGTGCCAGCAGCTTAGGCGGGACTTACACCGGGGAGCCGTTTTTT
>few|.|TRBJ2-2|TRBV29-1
CSVEVVDTRAGELFF
TGCAGCGTTGAGGTCGTGGACACACGGGCCGGGGAGCTGTTTTTT
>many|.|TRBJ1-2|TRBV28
CASSTSPDSYGYTF
TGTGCCAGCAGCACTAGCCCGGACAGCTATGGCTACACCTTC
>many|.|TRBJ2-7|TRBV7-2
CASSLGSGAVYEQYF
TGTGCCAGCAGCTTAGGGTCAGGGGCGGTCTACGAGCAGTACTTC
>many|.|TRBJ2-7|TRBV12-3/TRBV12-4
CASSLEGKTYEQYF
TGTGCCAGCAGTTTAGAGGGAAAGACATACGAGCAGTACTTC
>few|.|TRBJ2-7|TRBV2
CASSGNGAISLEQYF
TGTGCCAGCAGTGGGAACGGGGCGATTAGTTTGGAGCAGTACTTC